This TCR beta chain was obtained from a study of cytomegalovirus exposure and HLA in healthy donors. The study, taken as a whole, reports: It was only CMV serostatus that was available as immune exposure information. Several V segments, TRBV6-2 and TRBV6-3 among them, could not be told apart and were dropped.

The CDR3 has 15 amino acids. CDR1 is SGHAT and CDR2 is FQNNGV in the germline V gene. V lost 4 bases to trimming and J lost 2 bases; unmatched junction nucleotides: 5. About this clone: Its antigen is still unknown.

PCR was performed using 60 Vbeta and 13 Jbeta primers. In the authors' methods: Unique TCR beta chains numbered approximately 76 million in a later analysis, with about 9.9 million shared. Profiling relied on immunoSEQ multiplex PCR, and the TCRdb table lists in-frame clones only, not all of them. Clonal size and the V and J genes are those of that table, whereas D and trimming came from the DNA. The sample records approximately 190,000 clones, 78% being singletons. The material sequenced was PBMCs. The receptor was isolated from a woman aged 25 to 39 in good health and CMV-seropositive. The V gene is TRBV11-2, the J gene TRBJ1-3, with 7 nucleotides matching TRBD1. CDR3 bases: TGTGCCAGCAGCTCCCGAACAGGGGCTGGAAACACCATATATTTT. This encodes CASSSRTGAGNTIYF.